These 29 T cell receptor beta chains share one sample of origin, sequenced in a study of shared clonotypes between healthy human individuals. Method: immunoSEQ multiplex PCR; TCRdb's copy keeps in-frame clones and lacks some. The table has around 200,000 clones, over 50% seen once. The sample was memory CD4+ T cells sorted from blood. Indicated subset: CD45RA-negative fraction. The receptors were gathered from a man aged 25 to 40 in good health.

This chain's CDR3 is CASSQDQGTAEAFF. In DNA form, the CDR3 reads TGCGCCAGCAGCCAAGATCAGGGAACAGCTGAAGCTTTCTTT. The chain has TRBV4-3 and TRBJ1-1, with TRBD1 as a possible D gene (5 bases). Germline CDR1 and CDR2: LGHNA and YSLEER. The germline V and J ends were trimmed by 0 bases and 6 bases, with 11 bases remaining between them. CDR3 size: 14 residues.

V gene TRBV10-3 combines with J gene TRBJ2-1; possibly TRBD1 for D (6 bases). Germline V gives CDR1 ENHRY, CDR2 SYGVKD. The CDR3 is 15 amino acids. Trimming left V 1 base short and J 5 bases short, with 12 bases between. CDR3 amino acids: CAISELGQPNNEQFF. In DNA, the CDR3 is TGTGCCATCAGTGAGTTGGGACAACCTAACAATGAGCAGTTCTTC.

V is TRBV6-1 and J is TRBJ2-1, with D maybe TRBD1 (6 bases). The CDR3 sequence is 11 residues long. CDR1 and CDR2 (germline): MNHNS, SASEGT. V was cut by 8 bases and J by 15 bases, with 17 bases left in between. The CDR3 sequence is CASRTGPGAFF. CDR3 DNA: TGTGCCAGCCGGACCGGGCCAGGGGCGTTCTTC.

In its sample, this clone was seen a few times. The V call is TRBV7-9, the J call TRBJ2-3, with TRBD1 matching 9 bases. V lost 4 bases and J lost 2; bases outside the gene matches: 4. Germline CDR1 reads SEHNR; CDR2 reads FQNEAQ (reference sequence). This CDR3 is 15 amino acids long. Here the CDR3 DNA reads TGTGCCAGCAGCTCAGGGACAGGGAACACAGATACGCAGTATTTT. It is translated as CASSSGTGNTDTQYF.

The rearrangement uses TRBV7-2 and TRBJ2-3; D could derive from TRBD1 or TRBD2 (6 bases each). The CDR3 spans 14 residues. V was cut by 5 bases and J by 5 bases, with 14 bases left in between. Looked up from germline, CDR1 is SGHTA and CDR2 is FQGNSA. The CDR3 DNA sequence: TGTGCCAGCAGCCTCAGAGGGGGGCAAGATACGCAGTATTTT. Translated: CASSLRGGQDTQYF.

The V gene is TRBV11-1, the J gene TRBJ2-7; D gene uncertain. This CDR3 has 16 residues. Germline V CDR1 and CDR2: SGHAT, FQDESV (reference sequence). V was cut by 5 bases and J by 0 bases, with 17 bases left in between. CDR3 sequence reads: CASSTRLQRSSYEQYF. The CDR3 DNA reads TGTGCCAGCAGCACCCGCCTACAGAGGAGCTCCTACGAGCAGTACTTC.

This clone was detected ten times or more. The V call is TRBV19, the J call TRBJ2-7; 12 bases line up with TRBD2. Germline V gene lookup returns CDR1 LNHDA and CDR2 SQIVND (reference sequence). The CDR3 is 16 amino acids. V was pared by 4 bases and J by 2 bases, with 6 bases of the junction left unmatched. The CDR3 region has the DNA TGTGCCAGTAGTAGCCTGACTAGCGGGAGACCCTACGAGCAGTACTTC. It is translated as CASSSLTSGRPYEQYF.

The rearrangement uses TRBV10-2 and TRBJ2-1; 14 bases line up with TRBD2. Looked up from germline, CDR1 is WSHSY and CDR2 is SAAADI. V lost 10 bases to trimming and J lost 12 bases; unmatched junction nucleotides: 5. CDR3 size: 12 residues. DNA of the CDR3: TGCGCCACCGGGACTAGCGGGAGTGGGCAGTTCTTC. It encodes CATGTSGSGQFF.

This chain uses TRBV5-4 with TRBJ2-1; D possibly corresponds to TRBD1 (6 bases). The CDR3 runs 15 residues. The germline V and J ends were trimmed by 3 bases and 0 bases, with 10 bases remaining between them. Germline V gene data show CDR1 as SGHNT and CDR2 as YYREEE (reference sequence). DNA for the CDR3: TGTGCCAGCAGCTGGGGGACACCCTCCTACAATGAGCAGTTCTTC. This gives the protein CASSWGTPSYNEQFF.

V and J are TRBV11-1 and TRBJ2-1; TRBD2 is a possible D gene (6 bases). The germline V and J ends were trimmed by 1 base and 4 bases, with 14 bases remaining between them. This CDR3 is 16 amino acids long. Looked up from germline, CDR1 is SGHAT and CDR2 is FQDESV (reference sequence). This CDR3 is CASSLEAIAVYNEQFF. The CDR3 bases are TGTGCCAGCAGCTTAGAGGCCATAGCGGTTTACAATGAGCAGTTCTTC.

The V call is TRBV28, the J call TRBJ1-5, with 11 bases identical to TRBD1. J lost 0 bases, V lost 10 bases, and 20 bases had no gene match. The CDR3 runs to 20 residues. The germline V gene has CDR1 MDHEN and CDR2 SYDVKM. CDR3 nucleotides: TGTGCCATCACAAAGGGCCGGGACAGGGGGATGCTGGGTAGCAATCAGCCCCAGCATTTT. Translation: CAITKGRDRGMLGSNQPQHF.

This clone came up a few times. The gene calls are TRBV5-1 and TRBJ2-7; TRBD2 aligns across 8 bases. The CDR3 totals 14 residues. The V gene's germline CDR1 is SGHRS and CDR2 YFSETQ. Losses at the gene ends were 3 bases for V and 3 bases for J; bases not matched to a gene: 5. CDR3 in DNA: TGCGCCAGCAGCTCCAGCGGGGGCGGCTACGAGCAGTACTTC. Translated, it gives CASSSSGGGYEQYF.

The sample holds a few counts of this clone. The rearrangement links TRBV5-1 to TRBJ2-5, with 8 bases identical to TRBD1. Germline V gene data show CDR1 as SGHRS and CDR2 as YFSETQ. V shed 4 bases and J 5 bases; nucleotides not matched to a gene: 13. This CDR3 is built from 16 residues. The CDR3 bases are TGCGCCAGCAGCGGTGTAGGACAGGGTATTTTGGAGACCCAGTACTTC. Translated: CASSGVGQGILETQYF.

This clone has ten or more counts. The gene calls are TRBV2 and TRBJ1-3; unclear D gene. Germline loops: CDR1 SNHLY, CDR2 FYNNEI. This CDR3 region has 14 residues. V was clipped by 4 bases and J by 1 base, with 8 bases between them. This CDR3 is CASSGGFSGNTIYF. The CDR3 DNA sequence: TGTGCCAGCAGTGGAGGGTTTTCTGGAAACACCATATATTTT.

The genes are TRBV6-6 and TRBJ2-7, with 8 bases lining up with TRBD1. CDR1 and CDR2 from the germline V gene are MNHNY and SVGAGI (reference sequence). Trimming at V came to 2 bases and at J to 2 bases, leaving 5 bases not matched to a gene. This CDR3 has 15 amino acids. The CDR3 DNA is TGTGCCAGCAGTTACCCGCGACAGGGGACCTACGAGCAGTACTTC. Its protein product is CASSYPRQGTYEQYF.

This chain connects TRBV9 to TRBJ2-7; D may be TRBD2 (5 bases). The CDR3 is made up of 17 amino acids. Germline CDR1 reads SGDLS; CDR2 reads YYNGEE. Trimming pared 3 bases from V and 1 base from J, leaving 20 bases between. The CDR3 DNA reads TGTGCCAGCAGCGAGGGCCCGTTTGCGGGCGGATCCTACGAGCAGTACTTC. It encodes CASSEGPFAGGSYEQYF.

This clone was counted once. The chain employs TRBV6-5 and TRBJ1-3; D not certain. Looked up from germline, CDR1 is MNHEY and CDR2 is SVGAGI. This CDR3 region has 11 residues. V lost 10 bases, J lost 4 bases, and 8 bases lay in between. CDR3 sequence (DNA): TGTGCCACATCACTGGGAAACACCATATATTTT. The encoded protein is CATSLGNTIYF.

This clone was counted a few times. The chain couples TRBV19 to TRBJ2-5, with D perhaps TRBD1 (6 bases). Germline CDR1 and CDR2: LNHDA and SQIVND (reference sequence). This CDR3 spans 15 amino acids. The germline V and J ends were trimmed by 3 bases and 1 base, with 12 bases remaining between them. CDR3 nucleotide sequence: TGTGCCAGTAGTATGGGAACAGGGAGCCAAGAGACCCAGTACTTC. Amino acids: CASSMGTGSQETQYF.

The chain employs TRBV5-6 and TRBJ1-5, with D possibly TRBD1 on 5 matching bases. Germline-derived CDR1 and CDR2 are SGHDT and YYEEEE. V lost 1 base and J lost 6, with 14 bases in between. This CDR3 is 15 amino acids long. CDR3 nucleotide sequence: TGTGCCAGCAGCTTGACGCAGGGCCGGGGTCAGCCCCAGCATTTT. This translates into CASSLTQGRGQPQHF.

The V gene is TRBV20-1, the J gene TRBJ1-2; D is possibly TRBD1 (5 bases). Trimming took off 5 bases at V and 8 bases at J, with 9 bases between the two ends. Germline CDR1 DFQATT, CDR2 SNEGSKA (reference sequence). The CDR3 covers 10 residues. The DNA for the CDR3 is TGCAGTGCTGTGACAGCGGGCTACACCTTC. It encodes CSAVTAGYTF.

The chain recombines TRBV15 with TRBJ1-3, with TRBD1 as a possible D gene (6 bases). The CDR3 loop spans 15 amino acids. V was shortened by 0 bases and J by 9 bases, with 15 bases between the two germline ends. In germline, CDR1 is LNHNV, CDR2 YYDKDF (reference sequence). The CDR3 is CATSRDLASQGTIYF. As DNA, the CDR3 is TGTGCCACCAGCAGAGATTTGGCCTCACAGGGCACCATATATTTT.

The chain uses TRBV7-9 and TRBJ2-5; 8 bases line up with TRBD2. CDR1 is SEHNR, CDR2 FQNEAQ, per germline (reference sequence). CDR3 length: 15 residues. V dropped 7 bases and J dropped 5; count of bases not matched to a gene: 12. In nucleotides, the CDR3 is TGTGCCAGCAACCCCAGCGGGAGTGGGGGGGAGACCCAGTACTTC. Its translation: CASNPSGSGGETQYF.

This clone was seen a few times. The gene calls are TRBV5-5 and TRBJ2-1, with 9 bases identical to TRBD1. This CDR3 spans 17 amino acids. V trimming: 4 bases; J trimming: 7 bases; junction bases outside the gene matches: 15. Germline-derived CDR1 and CDR2 are SGHKS and YYEKEE (reference sequence). The CDR3 DNA reads TGTGCCAGCAGCCGACTCCCGGGACAGGGTAGTGGGAATGAGCAGTTCTTC. Protein product: CASSRLPGQGSGNEQFF.

The V call is TRBV28, the J call TRBJ1-5, with 9 bases aligning to TRBD1. The trim removed 6 bases at V and 4 bases at J, leaving 10 bases unmatched. From germline, CDR1 is MDHEN and CDR2 SYDVKM. The length of the CDR3 is 16 residues. CDR3 coding DNA: TGTGCCAGCAGGCCGACCGGGACAGGGCGTAATCAGCCCCAGCATTTT. This codes for CASRPTGTGRNQPQHF.

V and J are TRBV9 and TRBJ1-1, with TRBD1 as a possible D gene (6 bases). The germline V gene has CDR1 SGDLS and CDR2 YYNGEE. The V gene lost 4 bases and the J gene lost 5 bases, with 12 bases spanning the gap. The CDR3 runs 13 residues. The chain's CDR3 is CASSSHRVTEAFF. The CDR3 nucleotides are TGTGCCAGCAGCTCCCACAGGGTAACTGAAGCTTTCTTT.

The rearrangement joins TRBV2 to TRBJ2-3; 9 bases align to TRBD1. Germline CDR1 and CDR2: SNHLY and FYNNEI. The CDR3 totals 16 residues. With 6 bases clipped from V and 3 bases from J, the junction kept 10 bases outside the gene matches. The CDR3, as DNA: TGTGCCAGCAGACGGGACAGGGATGGTTATACAGATACGCAGTATTTT. Protein product: CASRRDRDGYTDTQYF.

V is TRBV11-3 and J is TRBJ1-1; possibly TRBD1 for D (6 bases). Germline lookup yields CDR1 SGHNT and CDR2 YENEEA. The V end lost 5 bases, the J end lost 2 bases, and 15 bases lay between the germline ends. This CDR3 contains 15 residues. This chain's CDR3 is CASSRDTGENTEAFF. CDR3 DNA sequence: TGTGCCAGCAGCAGGGACACCGGTGAAAACACTGAAGCTTTCTTT.

This chain links TRBV10-2 with TRBJ2-7; D not certain. Per germline, CDR1 WSHSY and CDR2 SAAADI. The CDR3 covers 12 residues. V was trimmed by 0 bases and J by 9 bases, leaving 9 bases between them. The CDR3 loop reads CASSESGVRQYF. Here the CDR3 DNA reads TGCGCCAGCAGTGAGTCTGGGGTAAGGCAGTACTTC.

This sequence joins TRBV4-1 and TRBJ2-2, with D perhaps being TRBD1 or TRBD2 (6 bases each). In germline, CDR1 is MGHRA, CDR2 YSYEKL. V lost 5 bases to trimming and J lost 3 bases, with 10 bases between them. This CDR3 contains 14 residues. In nucleotides, the CDR3 is TGCGCCAGCAGCAGGGGGGAGGACACCGGGGAGCTGTTTTTT. Amino acids: CASSRGEDTGELFF.